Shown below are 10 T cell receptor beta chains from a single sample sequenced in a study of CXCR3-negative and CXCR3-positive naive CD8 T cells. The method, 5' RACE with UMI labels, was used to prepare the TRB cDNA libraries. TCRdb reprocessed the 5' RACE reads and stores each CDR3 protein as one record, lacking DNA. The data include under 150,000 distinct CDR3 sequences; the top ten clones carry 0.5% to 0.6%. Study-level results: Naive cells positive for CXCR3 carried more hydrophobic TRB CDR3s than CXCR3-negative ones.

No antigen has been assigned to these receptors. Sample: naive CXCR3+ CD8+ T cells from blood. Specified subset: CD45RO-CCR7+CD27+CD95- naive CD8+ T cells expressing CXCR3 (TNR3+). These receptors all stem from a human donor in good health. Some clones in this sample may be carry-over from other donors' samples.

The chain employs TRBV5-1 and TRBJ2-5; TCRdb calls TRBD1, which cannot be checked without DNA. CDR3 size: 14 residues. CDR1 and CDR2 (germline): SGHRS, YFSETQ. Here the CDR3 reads CASSSGQFEETQYF.

CDR3 amino acids: CASSLEGRGNEQFF. The chain is built from TRBV7-9 and TRBJ2-1; the D gene TCRdb calls, TRBD1, cannot be checked with no DNA. This CDR3 contains 14 residues. The germline V gene encodes CDR1 SEHNR and CDR2 FQNEAQ (reference sequence).

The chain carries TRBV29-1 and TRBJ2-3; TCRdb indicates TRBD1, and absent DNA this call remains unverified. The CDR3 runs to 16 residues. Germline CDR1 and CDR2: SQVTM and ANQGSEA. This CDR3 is CSVGRGQGNYTDTQYF.

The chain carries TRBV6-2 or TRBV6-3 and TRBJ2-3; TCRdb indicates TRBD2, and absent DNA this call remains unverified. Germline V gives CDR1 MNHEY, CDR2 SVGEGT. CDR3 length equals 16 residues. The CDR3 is CASSPGTSGDRDTQYF.

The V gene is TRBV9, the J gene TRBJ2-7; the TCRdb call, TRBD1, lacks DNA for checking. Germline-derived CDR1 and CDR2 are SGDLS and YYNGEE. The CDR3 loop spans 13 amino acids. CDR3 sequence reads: CASSRTGVHEQYF.

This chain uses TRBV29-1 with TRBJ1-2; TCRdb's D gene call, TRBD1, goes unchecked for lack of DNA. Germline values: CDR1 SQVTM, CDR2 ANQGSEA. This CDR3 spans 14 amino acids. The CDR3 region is CSVGQPGQHYGYTF.

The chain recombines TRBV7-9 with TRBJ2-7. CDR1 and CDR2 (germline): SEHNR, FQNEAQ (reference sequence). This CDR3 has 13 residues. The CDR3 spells CASSPQSSYEQYF.

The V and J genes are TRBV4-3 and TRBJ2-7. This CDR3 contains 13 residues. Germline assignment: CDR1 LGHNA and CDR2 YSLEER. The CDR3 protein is CASSQDRLYEQYF.

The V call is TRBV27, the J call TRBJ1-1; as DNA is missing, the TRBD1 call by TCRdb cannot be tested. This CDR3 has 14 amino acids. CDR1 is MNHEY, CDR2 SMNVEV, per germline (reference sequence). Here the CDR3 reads CASTQQGLNTEAFF.

The CDR3 spells CASSAVEGLSGELFF. The V call is TRBV14, the J call TRBJ2-2; TCRdb returns TRBD2, unconfirmable since there is no DNA. Germline lookup yields CDR1 SGHDN and CDR2 FVKESK. The CDR3 covers 15 residues. The whole variable domain, filled in from reference TRBV14 and TRBJ2-2, reads EAGVTQFPSHSVIEKGQTVTLRCDPISGHDNLYWYRRVMGKEIKFLLHFVKESKQDESGMPNNRFLAERTGGTYSTLKVQPAELEDSGVYFCASSAVEGLSGELFFGEGSRLTVL.